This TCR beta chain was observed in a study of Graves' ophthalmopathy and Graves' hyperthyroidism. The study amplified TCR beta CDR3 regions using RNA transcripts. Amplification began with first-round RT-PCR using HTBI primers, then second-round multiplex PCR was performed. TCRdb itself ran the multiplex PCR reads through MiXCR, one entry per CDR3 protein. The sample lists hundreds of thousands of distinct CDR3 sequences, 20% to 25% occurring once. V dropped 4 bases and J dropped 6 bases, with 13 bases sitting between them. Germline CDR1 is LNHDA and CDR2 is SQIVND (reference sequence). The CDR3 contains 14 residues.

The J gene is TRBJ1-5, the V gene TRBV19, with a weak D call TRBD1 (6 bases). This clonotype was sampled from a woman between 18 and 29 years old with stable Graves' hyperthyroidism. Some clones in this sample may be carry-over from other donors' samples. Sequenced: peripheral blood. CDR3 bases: TGTGCCAGTAGTACTACAGGGCAGGGTCAGCCCCAGCATTTT. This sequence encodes CASSTTGQGQPQHF.